The 21 T cell receptor beta chains in this list originate from one sample, sequenced in a study of tissue T cells after allogeneic stem cell transplantation. Time point here: mouse harvest day 7 after allogeneic transplant. The graft held 10^6 splenic CD5+ T cells and 10^7 T-cell-depleted bone marrow cells. Generated by immunoSEQ multiplex PCR, the TCRdb table keeps only in-frame clones and is missing some. Among approximately 7,300 clones listed, about 47% were seen once. Sequenced sample: lymph node tissue. The receptors stem from a female BALB/c mouse given C57BL/6 T cells with graft-versus-host disease after an allogeneic hematopoietic cell transplant.

This clone has a handful of counts. Mouse names are used for the genes. The CDR3 end falls 1 residue outside the read, so it is completed with the germline J gene. The rearrangement joins TRBV12-2 to TRBJ2-4; D possibly uses TRBD1 or TRBD2 (5 bases each). V dropped 0 bases and J dropped 0 bases, with 12 bases sitting between them. Germline V CDR1 and CDR2: SGHLS, HYDKME. This CDR3 region has 16 residues. The DNA read from the CDR3 is TGTGCCAGCTCTCTCGTGTGGGGCCCTAGTCAAAACACCTTGTAC. It encodes CASSLVWGPSQNTLY. The CDR3 in full is CASSLVWGPSQNTLYF.

For this clone: Mouse names are used for the genes. The observed sequence ends 1 residue before the CDR3 terminus, with the missing tail filled in from the germline J gene. The rearrangement uses TRBV1 and TRBJ1-3; 10 bases align to TRBD1. V trimming: 4 bases; J trimming: 3 bases; junction bases outside the gene matches: 6. CDR3 length: 16 residues. CDR1 NSQYPW and CDR2 LRSPGD come from the germline V gene (reference sequence). CDR3 DNA, as far as it was read: TGCACCTGCAGTGGAGAGGGGACAGGGGATGGAAATACGCTCTAT. This sequence encodes CTCSGEGTGDGNTLY. The entire CDR3 sequence reads CTCSGEGTGDGNTLYF.

Regarding this clone: The gene symbols are mouse symbols. The CDR3 extends 1 residue past the end of the read, so its final part is completed from the germline J gene. J is TRBJ1-4 and V is TRBV3; no clear D. The CDR3 contains 11 residues. Germline CDR1 and CDR2: SNHLY and FYNGKV (reference sequence). The V end was cut by 5 bases, the J end by 5 bases, with 3 bases between. This CDR3 reads CASSQNERLFF. CDR3 bases read: TGTGCCAGCAGCCAGAACGAAAGATTATTT.

With regard to this clone: Gene labels here are mouse ones. With the read ending 1 residue before the CDR3 end, the germline J gene is used to fill in that end. The J gene is TRBJ2-3, the V gene TRBV23; the table names TRBD1, a call not compared with the DNA. Germline CDR1 and CDR2: KGHTA and FQNQQP. CDR3 length: 14 amino acids. The DNA read from the CDR3 is TGCTCCAGCAGTCAAACATCTAGTGCAGAAACGCTGTAT. Its protein is CSSSQTSSAETLY. The whole CDR3 sequence reads CSSSQTSSAETLYF.

This clone was recorded a few times. Any gene name here is a mouse gene name. The CDR3 end falls 1 residue outside the read, so it is completed with the germline J gene. The V and J genes are TRBV26 and TRBJ1-3, with 8 bases identical to TRBD1. The CDR3 runs to 15 residues. V was clipped by 5 bases and J by 0 bases; unmatched bases: 3. In germline, CDR1 is KGHPV, CDR2 FQNQEV (reference sequence). CDR3 bases read: TGTGCCAGCAGTTTACAGGGGGTTTCTGGAAATACGCTCTAT. Translation gives CASSLQGVSGNTLY. The CDR3 in full is CASSLQGVSGNTLYF.

A word on this clone: Any gene name here is a mouse gene name. Coverage ceases 1 residue before the CDR3 finishes, and the germline J gene fills in the end. The rearrangement uses TRBV1 and TRBJ2-3; TRBD2 matches at 11 bases. Germline CDR1 reads NSQYPW; CDR2 reads LRSPGD (reference sequence). The junction had 0 bases not matched to a gene; V was cut back by 1 base and J by 3 bases. The CDR3 length is 15 residues. The CDR3 reads CTCSAGTGGAETLYF. The CDR3 DNA, read in part, is TGCACCTGCAGTGCAGGGACTGGGGGGGCAGAAACGCTGTAT.

A few counts support this clone. Gene names refer to mouse genes. The CDR3 end lies 1 residue beyond the end of the read and is filled in from the germline J gene. The rearrangement joins TRBV13-2 to TRBJ1-6; 9 bases align to TRBD1. Being an ORF, TRBJ1-6 has a function that is uncertain. The CDR3 has 16 residues. Germline V gives CDR1 NNHNN, CDR2 SYGAGS (reference sequence). The J segment lost 6 bases and the V segment lost 0 bases, leaving 4 bases of the junction unmatched. The CDR3: CASGDAQGAFNSPLYF. CDR3 DNA, as far as it was read: TGTGCCAGCGGTGATGCACAGGGGGCTTTTAATTCGCCCCTCTAC.

Judged by abundance, this clone is medium-sized (0.01 to 0.1%). The gene symbols are mouse symbols. The sequenced fragment ends 1 residue before the CDR3 boundary, so the rest is inferred from the germline J gene. The chain has TRBV3 and TRBJ2-7; D not resolved. Germline V gene data show CDR1 as SNHLY and CDR2 as FYNGKV (reference sequence). V lost 3 bases, J lost 0 bases, and 9 bases lay in between. The CDR3 has 14 amino acids. This CDR3 is CASSLGSSSYEQYF. The sequenced CDR3 bases are TGTGCCAGCAGCTTGGGATCGAGCTCCTATGAACAGTAC.

This clone showed up just once. Gene names are the mouse ones. The missing CDR3 end, 1 residue past where the read stops, is filled in from the germline J gene. The rearrangement joins TRBV13-2 to TRBJ2-7; 8 positions agree with TRBD2. The CDR3 contains 15 residues. Germline CDR1 and CDR2: NNHNN and SYGAGS (reference sequence). V trimming: 0 bases; J trimming: 1 base; junction bases outside the gene matches: 3. The CDR3: CASGDAWGVSYEQYF. Incomplete CDR3 DNA: TGTGCCAGCGGTGATGCCTGGGGGGTTTCCTATGAACAGTAC.

Regarding this clone: Gene names are the mouse ones. The read falls 1 residue short of the CDR3 end, and the missing part is taken from the germline J gene. The chain couples TRBV15 to TRBJ2-2; TRBD2 agrees at 13 bases. The CDR3 is made up of 15 amino acids. J was trimmed by 2 bases and V by 6 bases; bases with no gene match: 0. CDR1 SGHND and CDR2 FRSKSL come from the germline V gene. CDR3: CASRGLGGNTGQLYF. The sequenced CDR3 bases are TGTGCCAGCAGGGGACTGGGGGGGAACACCGGGCAGCTCTAC.

With regard to this clone: Gene names and germline refer to mouse. From the germline J gene comes the end of the CDR3, since the read stops 1 residue before it. This sequence joins TRBV12-2 and TRBJ1-4; no definite D call. Trimming left V 4 bases short and J 3 bases short, with 5 bases between. The germline V gene has CDR1 SGHLS and CDR2 HYDKME. This CDR3 contains 12 residues. CDR3 sequence: CASSTANERLFF. The covered CDR3 bases are TGTGCCAGCTCCACAGCCAACGAAAGATTATTT.

Note on this clone: Gene names refer to mouse genes. The read terminates 1 residue before the CDR3 end, so the remaining end is supplied by the germline J gene. This chain links TRBV13-2 with TRBJ1-1; tentatively, D is TRBD1 (5 bases). This CDR3 is 12 amino acids long. Trimming took 2 bases from V and 7 from J, leaving 9 bases between them. Germline V gene sequence: CDR1 NNHNN, CDR2 SYGAGS (reference sequence). CDR3 sequence reads: CASGERGGEVFF. CDR3 DNA, as far as it was read: TGTGCCAGCGGTGAGAGGGGAGGAGAAGTCTTC.

Regarding this clone: Gene and germline names: mouse. The read gets to within 1 residue of the CDR3 end, and the germline J gene fills in the rest. The rearrangement uses TRBV3 and TRBJ1-1; D unresolved. Germline CDR1 is SNHLY and CDR2 is FYNGKV (reference sequence). The CDR3 totals 14 residues. V dropped 1 base and J dropped 1 base, with 7 bases sitting between them. The CDR3 loop is CASSLEGRNTEVFF. The CDR3 DNA, read in part, is TGTGCCAGCAGCTTAGAAGGGAGAAACACAGAAGTCTTC.

With regard to this clone: Genes and germline come from the mouse. The missing CDR3 end, 1 residue past where the read stops, is filled in from the germline J gene. The chain has TRBV26 and TRBJ1-3, with D unresolved. The V end lost 4 bases, the J end lost 0 bases, and 7 bases lay between the germline ends. The CDR3 runs to 14 residues. Germline CDR1 and CDR2: KGHPV and FQNQEV (reference sequence). The DNA read from the CDR3 is TGTGCCAGCAGTCGGGCAATTTCTGGAAATACGCTCTAT. This sequence encodes CASSRAISGNTLY. The entire CDR3 protein reads CASSRAISGNTLYF.

A single count supports this clone. Gene names are the mouse ones. This chain's CDR3 is CASSLGRGTDYTF. CDR3 DNA, as far as it was read: TGTGCCAGCTCTCTCGGCAGGGGAACCGACTACACC. The chain couples TRBV12-1 to TRBJ1-2; TRBD1 is a possible D gene (6 bases). Sequencing ends 1 residue short of the CDR3 end; the germline J gene provides the rest. Germline V gene sequence: CDR1 SGHSN, CDR2 HYEKVE. The CDR3 consists of 13 residues. V lost 0 bases and J 6 bases, leaving 10 bases between the germline ends.

For this clone: Mouse germline and gene names are used. The CDR3 is cut off 1 residue early in the read; its end comes from the germline J gene. The rearrangement joins TRBV15 to TRBJ2-5; TRBD2 agrees at 10 bases. Trimming cost V 6 bases and J 2 bases; bases outside gene matches: 11. Germline lookup yields CDR1 SGHND and CDR2 FRSKSL. The CDR3 has 17 amino acids. CDR3 amino acids: CASSPLGGRWGQDTQYF. The sequenced part of the CDR3 DNA is TGTGCCAGCAGCCCTCTGGGGGGGCGGTGGGGCCAAGACACCCAGTAC.

The table lists this clone with a count of one. Genes and germline are mouse. The read stops 1 residue short of the end of the CDR3; the missing end is completed from the germline J gene. The chain recombines TRBV3 with TRBJ2-5, with D maybe TRBD1 (6 bases). Germline CDR1 and CDR2: SNHLY and FYNGKV (reference sequence). The ends were cut back, 4 bases at V and 2 bases at J, with 10 bases in the middle. This CDR3 is built from 14 residues. CDR3 protein: CASSSRGGQDTQYF. The CDR3 bases that were read are TGTGCCAGCAGCTCCAGGGGAGGCCAAGACACCCAGTAC. Complete variable domain (other parts from reference TRBV3 and TRBJ2-5): GPKVLQIPSHQIIDMGQMVTLNCDPVSNHLYFYWYKQILGQQMEFLVNFYNGKVMEKSKLFKDQFSVERPDGSYFTLKIQPTALEDSAVYFCASSSRGGQDTQYFGPGTRLLVL.

The sample holds a few counts of this clone. The gene symbols are mouse symbols. The read halts 1 residue ahead of the CDR3 end, with the missing end drawn from the germline J gene. This chain joins TRBV13-1 and TRBJ2-7; 11 bases match TRBD1. Germline CDR1 NSHNY, CDR2 SYGAGN. The CDR3 contains 14 residues. J gave up 7 bases and V 1 base, and 4 bases lay outside the gene matches. Here the CDR3 reads CASSDLGQGGEQYF. The DNA read from the CDR3 is TGTGCCAGCAGTGATTTGGGACAGGGGGGAGAACAGTAC.

In regard to this clone: Mouse gene names and germline throughout. Read data end 1 residue before the CDR3 end; the end is taken from the germline J gene. V gene TRBV3 combines with J gene TRBJ2-4, with 8 nucleotides matching TRBD2. Germline CDR1 is SNHLY and CDR2 is FYNGKV (reference sequence). Trimming cost V 4 bases and J 0 bases; bases outside gene matches: 6. This CDR3 is built from 16 residues. The part of the CDR3 DNA that was read is TGTGCCAGCAGCTCTCGACTGGGGTCTAGTCAAAACACCTTGTAC. It codes for CASSSRLGSSQNTLY. The CDR3 in its entirety is CASSSRLGSSQNTLYF. The complete variable domain, with remaining parts taken from reference TRBV3 and TRBJ2-4, reads GPKVLQIPSHQIIDMGQMVTLNCDPVSNHLYFYWYKQILGQQMEFLVNFYNGKVMEKSKLFKDQFSVERPDGSYFTLKIQPTALEDSAVYFCASSSRLGSSQNTLYFGAGTRLSVL.

This clone has just a few counts. Gene names and germline refer to mouse. The CDR3 end falls 1 residue outside the read, so it is completed with the germline J gene. V gene TRBV3 combines with J gene TRBJ1-1; 9 positions agree with TRBD1. Germline V gene sequence: CDR1 SNHLY, CDR2 FYNGKV (reference sequence). The CDR3 has 13 amino acids. After removal of 7 bases from V and 1 base from J, the junction contained 1 base not matched to a gene. CDR3: CASKGQGNTEVFF. Incomplete CDR3 DNA: TGTGCCAGCAAGGGACAGGGGAACACAGAAGTCTTC.

Of note for this clone: These gene names are mouse names. The chain's CDR3 is CASSSQGDTQYF. The CDR3 DNA, read in part, is TGTGCCAGCAGTTCACAGGGAGACACCCAGTAC. V and J are TRBV26 and TRBJ2-5; D possibly corresponds to TRBD1 (6 bases). From the germline J gene comes the end of the CDR3, since the read stops 1 residue before it. Germline CDR1 KGHPV, CDR2 FQNQEV (reference sequence). V was shortened by 5 bases and J by 5 bases, with 8 bases between the two germline ends. The CDR3 is made up of 12 amino acids.